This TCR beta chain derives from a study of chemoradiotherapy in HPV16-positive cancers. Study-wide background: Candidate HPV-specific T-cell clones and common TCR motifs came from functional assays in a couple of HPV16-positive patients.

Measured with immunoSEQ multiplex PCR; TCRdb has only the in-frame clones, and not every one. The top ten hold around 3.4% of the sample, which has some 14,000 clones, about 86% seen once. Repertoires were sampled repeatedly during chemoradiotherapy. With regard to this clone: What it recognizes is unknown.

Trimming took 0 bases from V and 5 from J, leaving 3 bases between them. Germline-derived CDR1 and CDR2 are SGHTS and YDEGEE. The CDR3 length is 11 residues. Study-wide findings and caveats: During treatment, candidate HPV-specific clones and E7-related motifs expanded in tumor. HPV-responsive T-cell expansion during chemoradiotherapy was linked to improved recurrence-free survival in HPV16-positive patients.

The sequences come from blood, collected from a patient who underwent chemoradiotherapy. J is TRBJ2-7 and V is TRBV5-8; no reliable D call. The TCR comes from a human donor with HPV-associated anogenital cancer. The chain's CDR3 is CASSLGHEQYF. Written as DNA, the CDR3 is TGTGCCAGCAGCTTGGGTCACGAGCAGTACTTC.